The 32 T cell receptor beta chains presented below share a single source sample, sequenced in a study of cytomegalovirus exposure and HLA in healthy donors. The PCR ran on 60 Vbeta and 13 Jbeta primers. Only in-frame clones appear in the TCRdb table, and some are missing; sequencing was by immunoSEQ multiplex PCR. The table counts 150,000 or so clones; around 1.7% lies in the top ten. The sample comprised PBMCs. These receptors were taken from a woman between 50 and 59 years old in good health and CMV-seronegative.

The chain joins TRBV18 to TRBJ1-5; D not resolved. V lost 3 bases, J lost 0 bases, and 6 bases lay in between. The germline CDR1 and CDR2 sequences are KGHSH and LQKENI. This CDR3 spans 14 amino acids. DNA of the CDR3: TGTGCCAGCTCACCCGGGAATAGCAATCAGCCCCAGCATTTT. Protein product: CASSPGNSNQPQHF.

The rearrangement links TRBV5-5 to TRBJ1-2; 8 bases are shared with TRBD1. Germline CDR1 reads SGHKS; CDR2 reads YYEKEE (reference sequence). The trim removed 0 bases at V and 4 bases at J, leaving 8 bases unmatched. The CDR3 runs to 16 residues. The CDR3 nucleotides are TGTGCCAGCAGCTTGGCCGGACAGGGAGCGTCCTATGGCTACACCTTC. It translates to CASSLAGQGASYGYTF.

The chain is built from TRBV27 and TRBJ1-1; no clear D. Trimming left V 6 bases short and J 2 bases short, with 10 bases between. CDR3 length: 13 amino acids. Germline loops: CDR1 MNHEY, CDR2 SMNVEV (reference sequence). The CDR3 loop is CASSTRLNTEAFF. CDR3 coding DNA: TGTGCCAGCAGCACGAGGCTAAACACTGAAGCTTTCTTT.

CDR3 sequence reads: CASSYPGQTYGYTF. The CDR3 bases are TGTGCCAGCAGTTACCCCGGACAGACCTATGGCTACACCTTC. The rearrangement joins TRBV6-6 to TRBJ1-2, with D possibly TRBD1 on 6 matching bases. From germline, CDR1 is MNHNY and CDR2 SVGAGI (reference sequence). This CDR3 is built from 14 residues. Between the trimmed V and J ends, which lost 2 bases and 4 bases, there was a span of 11 bases.

The chain links TRBV10-1 to TRBJ2-5; 7 positions match TRBD2. The V gene's germline CDR1 is WNHNN and CDR2 SYGVQD (reference sequence). Trimming cost V 2 bases and J 7 bases; bases outside gene matches: 13. CDR3 length equals 16 residues. CDR3 nucleotide sequence: TGCGCCAGCAGTGAGGTGGTCCTCCCTCCGGGAGGGACCCAGTACTTC. This gives the protein CASSEVVLPPGGTQYF.

The CDR3 nucleotides read TGTGCCAGCAGGACCGGCAGCGAGGAAAAAGAGACCCAGTACTTC. Its translation: CASRTGSEEKETQYF. The V and J genes are TRBV28 and TRBJ2-5; D not resolved. The germline CDR1 and CDR2 sequences are MDHEN and SYDVKM. The V end was cut by 6 bases, the J end by 3 bases, with 17 bases between. The CDR3 consists of 15 residues. Filled out from reference TRBV28 and TRBJ2-5, the complete variable domain reads DVKVTQSSRYLVKRTGEKVFLECVQDMDHENMFWYRQDPGLGLRLIYFSYDVKMKEKGDIPEGYSVSREKKERFSLILESASTNQTSMYLCASRTGSEEKETQYFGPGTRLLVL.

J is TRBJ1-2 and V is TRBV5-1; 7 nucleotides match TRBD1. This CDR3 is 14 amino acids long. Germline CDR1 is SGHRS and CDR2 is YFSETQ. The trim removed 2 bases at V and 6 bases at J, leaving 7 bases unmatched. This CDR3 is CASSFQGQLDGYTF. The DNA for the CDR3 is TGCGCCAGCAGCTTCCAGGGACAGCTGGATGGCTACACCTTC.

The rearrangement uses TRBV7-8 and TRBJ2-1; D is ambiguous. V lost 0 bases and J 5 bases, leaving 20 bases between the germline ends. This CDR3 has 18 amino acids. Germline CDR1 reads SGHVS; CDR2 reads FQNEAQ. The CDR3 region has the DNA TGTGCCAGCAGCTTAGCATTTACGGCAGCACAGTTAAACAATGAGCAGTTCTTC. Protein product: CASSLAFTAAQLNNEQFF.

The CDR3, as DNA: TGTGCCAGCGGACAGGGGAGCGCTGGGGCCAACGTCCTGACTTTC. Its protein is CASGQGSAGANVLTF. The genes are TRBV27 and TRBJ2-6; TRBD1 aligns across 9 bases. Germline CDR1 reads MNHEY; CDR2 reads SMNVEV (reference sequence). The V segment lost 8 bases and the J segment 2 bases; nucleotides outside the gene matches: 4. CDR3 length: 15 residues.

The V gene is TRBV4-2, the J gene TRBJ1-4; TRBD1 aligns across 9 bases. V was clipped by 0 bases and J by 0 bases; unmatched bases: 8. CDR3 length: 19 amino acids. Germline V gene data show CDR1 as LGHNA and CDR2 as YNFKEQ. The CDR3 region is CASSQEKGTGSATNEKLFF. CDR3 in DNA: TGTGCCAGCAGCCAAGAAAAGGGGACAGGGAGTGCAACTAATGAAAAACTGTTTTTT.

The rearrangement links TRBV6-1 to TRBJ2-7; 15 nucleotides match TRBD2. This CDR3 contains 16 residues. J was trimmed by 6 bases and V by 3 bases; bases with no gene match: 6. Germline assignment: CDR1 MNHNS and CDR2 SASEGT. CDR3 nucleotides: TGTGCCAGCAGTGACGTTCCGGGACTAGCGGGGGGCGAGCAGTACTTC. Translation gives CASSDVPGLAGGEQYF.

The chain links TRBV5-1 to TRBJ2-1; 8 nucleotides line up with TRBD2. V was clipped by 5 bases and J by 8 bases; unmatched bases: 12. CDR3 length: 15 residues. The germline CDR1 and CDR2 sequences are SGHRS and YFSETQ. CDR3 sequence: CASRPAGTRGDEQFF. In DNA form, the CDR3 reads TGCGCCAGCAGGCCAGCCGGGACTAGAGGCGATGAGCAGTTCTTC.

This chain joins TRBV19 and TRBJ1-4; D is undetermined. Deletions cut 4 bases from V and 8 bases from J, with 8 bases between. The CDR3 sequence is 12 residues long. CDR1 LNHDA and CDR2 SQIVND come from the germline V gene (reference sequence). DNA for the CDR3: TGTGCCAGTAGTACTATCGAAGAAAAACTGTTTTTT. Translation gives CASSTIEEKLFF.

CDR3: CASSVEGLPQETQYF. The CDR3 DNA reads TGTGCCAGCAGCGTAGAGGGACTCCCCCAAGAGACCCAGTACTTC. This chain connects TRBV9 to TRBJ2-5, with D tentatively TRBD2 (6 bases). Per the germline V gene, CDR1 is SGDLS and CDR2 is YYNGEE. V lost 0 bases and J 1 base, leaving 10 bases between the germline ends. This CDR3 has 15 amino acids.

The V call is TRBV19, the J call TRBJ1-1, with D perhaps matching TRBD1 (5 bases). The germline V and J ends were trimmed by 7 bases and 6 bases, with 18 bases remaining between them. The germline gives CDR1 LNHDA, CDR2 SQIVND (reference sequence). This CDR3 has 14 amino acids. CDR3 DNA sequence: TGTGCCAGTAACATGGGACTATCCGACGCTGAAGCTTTCTTT. Translating gives CASNMGLSDAEAFF.

The chain employs TRBV7-2 and TRBJ2-2; possible D gene TRBD2, 6 bases. The CDR3 has 17 amino acids. V gave up 4 bases and J gave up 4 bases, with 19 bases separating them. Germline CDR1 reads SGHTA; CDR2 reads FQGNSA. The CDR3 here is CASSSPAGAGFTGELFF. In DNA, the CDR3 is TGTGCCAGCAGCTCCCCGGCTGGGGCGGGATTCACCGGGGAGCTGTTTTTT.

The chain joins TRBV9 to TRBJ2-7; D is possibly TRBD2 (6 bases). The germline V gene encodes CDR1 SGDLS and CDR2 YYNGEE. Deletions cut 0 bases from V and 2 bases from J, with 12 bases between. This CDR3 is built from 15 residues. The CDR3 DNA is TGTGCCAGCAGCGTAGCCGGGGGTACAACCTACGAGCAGTACTTC. This gives the protein CASSVAGGTTYEQYF.

This chain connects TRBV18 to TRBJ2-7; tentatively, D is TRBD2 (5 bases). The CDR3 loop spans 13 amino acids. V was clipped by 6 bases and J by 1 base, with 10 bases between them. Germline CDR1 and CDR2: KGHSH and LQKENI. The CDR3 loop reads CASSREHSYEQYF. The CDR3 coding sequence is TGTGCCAGCTCTAGGGAGCATTCCTACGAGCAGTACTTC.

V is TRBV13 and J is TRBJ2-1; 9 bases fit TRBD2. Germline lookup yields CDR1 PRHDT and CDR2 FYEKMQ (reference sequence). The CDR3 totals 16 residues. J lost 6 bases, V lost 4 bases, and 10 bases had no gene match. The CDR3 loop is CASSSGWREGVNEQFF. In nucleotides, the CDR3 is TGTGCCAGCAGCTCCGGTTGGCGGGAGGGGGTCAATGAGCAGTTCTTC.

V gene TRBV5-1 combines with J gene TRBJ2-6, with D tentatively TRBD2 (5 bases). CDR3 length: 15 amino acids. The germline V gene encodes CDR1 SGHRS and CDR2 YFSETQ. The germline V and J ends were trimmed by 4 bases and 4 bases, with 12 bases remaining between them. DNA for the CDR3: TGCGCCAGCAGCGAGGGCTTGTACGGGGCCAACGTCCTGACTTTC. This translates into CASSEGLYGANVLTF.

The rearrangement joins TRBV29-1 to TRBJ1-3; 9 positions match TRBD1. This CDR3 is 12 amino acids long. Per germline, CDR1 SQVTM and CDR2 ANQGSEA. The J segment lost 8 bases and the V segment lost 3 bases, leaving 2 bases of the junction unmatched. This CDR3 is CSVDDRGDTIYF. Here the CDR3 DNA reads TGCAGCGTTGACGACAGGGGGGACACCATATATTTT. Together with reference TRBV29-1 and TRBJ1-3, the CDR3 gives the full variable domain: SAVISQKPSRDICQRGTSLTIQCQVDSQVTMMFWYRQQPGQSLTLIATANQGSEATYESGFVIDKFPISRPNLTFSTLTVSNMSPEDSSIYLCSVDDRGDTIYFGEGSWLTVV.

The CDR3: CASSRLAGASSTDTQYF. The CDR3 DNA sequence: TGCGCCAGCAGCCGCCTAGCGGGAGCCTCTAGCACAGATACGCAGTATTTT. This sequence joins TRBV5-1 and TRBJ2-3; 10 nucleotides line up with TRBD2. From germline, CDR1 is SGHRS and CDR2 YFSETQ. The CDR3 sequence is 17 residues long. The J segment lost 0 bases and the V segment lost 4 bases, leaving 8 bases of the junction unmatched.

The chain carries TRBV16 and TRBJ1-2, with 8 bases lining up with TRBD1. Germline CDR1 is KGHSY and CDR2 is FQNENV. V shed 0 bases, J shed 7 bases, and the junction held 4 bases outside the gene matches. CDR3 size: 14 residues. The CDR3 loop is CASSQSGTGGGYTF. The CDR3 DNA reads TGTGCCAGCAGCCAATCCGGGACAGGTGGTGGCTACACCTTC.

The CDR3 loop is CASSLEYGYTF. CDR3 DNA: TGTGCCAGCAGCTTAGAGTATGGCTACACCTTC. The chain uses TRBV5-6 and TRBJ1-2, with D unresolved. V was clipped by 2 bases and J by 5 bases, with 4 bases between them. The CDR3 loop spans 11 amino acids. Germline CDR1 SGHDT, CDR2 YYEEEE.

This chain uses TRBV4-1 with TRBJ2-3; TRBD2 is a possible D gene (7 bases). V was cut by 1 base and J by 10 bases, with 18 bases left in between. Looked up from germline, CDR1 is MGHRA and CDR2 is YSYEKL. The CDR3 consists of 15 residues. This CDR3 reads CASSQVWGGIVAQYF. In DNA form, the CDR3 reads TGCGCCAGCAGCCAAGTATGGGGGGGCATTGTGGCGCAGTATTTT.

This chain joins TRBV5-4 and TRBJ2-1; TRBD2 matches 9 bases. V gave up 0 bases and J gave up 7 bases; unmatched junction bases: 5. The CDR3 is made up of 15 amino acids. Germline-derived CDR1 and CDR2 are SGHNT and YYREEE (reference sequence). This CDR3 is CASSLVAGGDNEQFF. The CDR3 nucleotides read TGTGCCAGCAGCTTGGTGGCGGGGGGGGATAATGAGCAGTTCTTC. The entire variable domain, with the rest obtained from reference TRBV5-4 and TRBJ2-1, is as follows: ETGVTQSPTHLIKTRGQQVTLRCSSQSGHNTVSWYQQALGQGPQFIFQYYREEENGRGNFPPRFSGLQFPNYSSELNVNALELDDSALYLCASSLVAGGDNEQFFGPGTRLTVL.

V gene TRBV7-9 combines with J gene TRBJ1-4, with D possibly matching TRBD1 (5 bases). The germline V gene encodes CDR1 SEHNR and CDR2 FQNEAQ (reference sequence). Trimming shortened V by 4 bases and J by 16 bases, and 19 bases separated the two germline ends. The CDR3 loop spans 13 amino acids. The CDR3, as DNA: TGTGCCAGCAGCTATAGCGGCCAGGACAAGGGGTTTTTT. Amino acid sequence: CASSYSGQDKGFF.

The chain carries TRBV27 and TRBJ1-2, with D hard to call. Germline V CDR1 and CDR2: MNHEY, SMNVEV (reference sequence). This CDR3 spans 13 amino acids. With 2 bases removed from V and 1 base from J, the gap between germline ends came to 5 bases. CDR3 in amino acids: CASSLQINYGYTF. The CDR3 DNA sequence: TGTGCCAGCAGTTTACAGATTAACTATGGCTACACCTTC.

V and J are TRBV7-9 and TRBJ2-1; 9 bases map to TRBD2. Germline V lookup: CDR1 SEHNR, CDR2 FQNEAQ (reference sequence). Germline trimming cut 10 bases from V and 9 bases from J; bases unmatched to any gene: 19. The CDR3 has 16 amino acids. In nucleotides, the CDR3 is TGTGCCACTAGTAGGAGGCGGGAGGGGTTTGAGGGTGAGCAGTTCTTC. Its translation is CATSRRREGFEGEQFF.

About this clone itself: Sequence at one end of the junction differs from germline and may be a read error. V gene TRBV5-6 combines with J gene TRBJ1-5, with 7 bases aligning to TRBD1. CDR3 length: 14 amino acids. Germline V gene lookup returns CDR1 SGHDT and CDR2 YYEEEE. In nucleotides, the CDR3 is TGTGTCAGCAGCTTATGGCAGGGGGATCAGCCCCAGCATTTT. Its translation is CVSSLWQGDQPQHF.

The rearrangement links TRBV6-5 to TRBJ1-2, with 9 bases lining up with TRBD1. This CDR3 has 15 amino acids. Germline V gene sequence: CDR1 MNHEY, CDR2 SVGAGI. After removal of 7 bases from V and 5 bases from J, the junction contained 11 bases not matched to a gene. The CDR3 is CASTTGQGFSYGYTF. The CDR3, as DNA: TGTGCCAGCACCACGGGACAGGGTTTTTCGTATGGCTACACCTTC.

The chain recombines TRBV5-4 with TRBJ1-4; TRBD1 matches 7 bases. The CDR3 is made up of 15 amino acids. Germline-derived CDR1 and CDR2 are SGHNT and YYREEE (reference sequence). V lost 3 bases to trimming and J lost 4 bases; unmatched junction nucleotides: 6. As DNA, the CDR3 is TGTGCCAGCAGCTCGGGGGGGGACAGTAATGAAAAACTGTTTTTT. As protein: CASSSGGDSNEKLFF.